These 18 T cell receptor beta chains were all obtained from the same sample, sequenced in a study of blood T cells in healthy people across ages. Sample-barcoded 5' priming and a J-beta primer mix drove a second PCR of roughly 6 to 12 cycles. TCRdb analysed the 5' RACE reads with MiXCR anew, one entry per CDR3 protein. This sample has some 700,000 distinct CDR3 sequences, with about a fifth found just once. The sample taken for sequencing was blood. The receptors stem from a man aged 70 or older in good health.

The chain joins TRBV20-1 to TRBJ2-1; D tentatively fits TRBD1 or TRBD2 (5 bases each). The V gene lost 0 bases and the J gene lost 2 bases, with 11 bases spanning the gap. CDR1 DFQATT and CDR2 SNEGSKA come from the germline V gene (reference sequence). The CDR3 has 15 residues. CDR3 nucleotide sequence: TGCAGTGCTAGAGATGGGGGATCACCCTACAATGAGCAGTTCTTC. It codes for CSARDGGSPYNEQFF.

This clonotype appeared a few times. J is TRBJ2-1 and V is TRBV10-3; 7 bases map to TRBD1. Germline V gene lookup returns CDR1 ENHRY and CDR2 SYGVKD. Unmatched junction bases numbered 3, after V lost 4 bases and J lost 0 bases. The CDR3 has 15 amino acids. CDR3 bases: TGTGCCATCAGTGCGGGACAGAGCTCCTACAATGAGCAGTTCTTC. It codes for CAISAGQSSYNEQFF.

The chain carries TRBV29-1 and TRBJ1-4; 7 bases agree with TRBD1. This CDR3 has 14 residues. Per germline, CDR1 SQVTM and CDR2 ANQGSEA. V was pared by 7 bases and J by 5 bases, with 10 bases of the junction left unmatched. The DNA of the CDR3 is TGCAGCGATATCGGACAGGAGGGAAATGAAAAACTGTTTTTT. Protein product: CSDIGQEGNEKLFF.

V and J are TRBV12-3 or TRBV12-4 and TRBJ1-5; tentatively, D is TRBD1 (5 bases). V was shortened by 7 bases and J by 6 bases, with 13 bases between the two germline ends. The CDR3 has 13 amino acids. As DNA, the CDR3 is TGTGCCAGCACCCAAGGGGTAATTCAGCCCCAGCATTTT. It translates to CASTQGVIQPQHF.

This clonotype was seen ten or more times. The chain carries TRBV5-1 and TRBJ2-3; D is unresolved. The germline V and J ends were trimmed by 1 base and 0 bases, with 6 bases remaining between them. Germline loops: CDR1 SGHRS, CDR2 YFSETQ. The CDR3 is 14 residues long. CDR3 amino acids: CASSLFYSTDTQYF. CDR3 DNA sequence: TGCGCCAGCAGCTTGTTTTACAGCACAGATACGCAGTATTTT.

The chain employs TRBV12-3 or TRBV12-4 and TRBJ1-5; possible D gene TRBD1, 6 bases. V gave up 5 bases and J gave up 3 bases, with 14 bases separating them. The CDR3 totals 15 residues. The CDR3 region is CASSGGRVSNQPQHF. For the CDR3, the DNA is TGTGCCAGCAGTGGGGGCAGGGTGTCCAATCAGCCCCAGCATTTT.

This clonotype showed up just a few times. CDR3: CSVEDSYGPSTDTQYF. DNA for the CDR3: TGCAGCGTTGAAGATTCATACGGCCCTAGCACAGATACGCAGTATTTT. The chain has TRBV29-1 and TRBJ2-3; D gene uncertain. V was clipped by 0 bases and J by 0 bases, with 13 bases between them. Germline V gene data show CDR1 as SQVTM and CDR2 as ANQGSEA. The CDR3 runs 16 residues.

The J gene is TRBJ2-7, the V gene TRBV20-1, with no clear D. Trimming took off 2 bases at V and 6 bases at J, with 5 bases between the two ends. Germline V lookup: CDR1 DFQATT, CDR2 SNEGSKA (reference sequence). The CDR3 extends over 10 amino acids. CDR3 DNA sequence: TGCAGTGCTAGAAGGGCCGAGCAGTACTTC. Its translation: CSARRAEQYF.

This clonotype turned up a few times. This chain joins TRBV29-1 and TRBJ1-2; the D gene is possibly TRBD1 (6 bases). The V end lost 7 bases, the J end lost 0 bases, and 9 bases lay between the germline ends. This CDR3 has 12 residues. CDR1 is SQVTM, CDR2 ANQGSEA, per germline. As DNA, the CDR3 is TGCAGCGCAGGGACAACTAACTATGGCTACACCTTC. Protein: CSAGTTNYGYTF.

The chain has TRBV3-1 and TRBJ2-3; D is ambiguous. The germline V gene has CDR1 LGHDT and CDR2 YNNKEL (reference sequence). V dropped 3 bases and J dropped 3 bases, with 7 bases sitting between them. The CDR3 covers 13 residues. The CDR3 nucleotides read TGTGCCAGCAGCCATCCCATTACAGATACGCAGTATTTT. Translated, it gives CASSHPITDTQYF.

The rearrangement uses TRBV9 and TRBJ2-3, with D possibly being TRBD1 or TRBD2 (5 bases each). This CDR3 comprises 16 residues. Trimming took off 0 bases at V and 4 bases at J, with 15 bases between the two ends. Per germline, CDR1 SGDLS and CDR2 YYNGEE. The chain's CDR3 is CASSVEGTRSPDTQYF. The CDR3 DNA is TGTGCCAGCAGCGTAGAAGGGACCCGATCCCCAGATACGCAGTATTTT.

The chain couples TRBV6-1 to TRBJ2-7, with D maybe TRBD2 (5 bases). Germline CDR1 reads MNHNS; CDR2 reads SASEGT. This CDR3 spans 14 amino acids. The V and J ends lost 1 base and 5 bases respectively, with 12 bases between them. CDR3 nucleotides: TGTGCCAGCAGTGAAGTTGGAGGCTTCGACGAGCAGTACTTC. It codes for CASSEVGGFDEQYF.

The chain links TRBV3-1 to TRBJ2-6; D call uncertain. V was cut by 2 bases and J by 0 bases, with 5 bases left in between. Per the germline V gene, CDR1 is LGHDT and CDR2 is YNNKEL (reference sequence). The CDR3 covers 15 residues. CDR3 nucleotide sequence: TGTGCCAGCAGCCAAACCTACTCTGGGGCCAACGTCCTGACTTTC. Translating gives CASSQTYSGANVLTF. The full variable domain, rest sourced from reference TRBV3-1 and TRBJ2-6, is DTAVSQTPKYLVTQMGNDKSIKCEQNLGHDTMYWYKQDSKKFLKIMFSYNNKELIINETVPNRFSPKSPDKAHLNLHINSLELGDSAVYFCASSQTYSGANVLTFGAGSRLTVL.

The chain couples TRBV20-1 to TRBJ1-4; D ambiguous. The V and J ends lost 6 bases and 7 bases respectively, with 15 bases between them. This CDR3 comprises 13 residues. In germline, CDR1 is DFQATT, CDR2 SNEGSKA (reference sequence). For the CDR3, the DNA is TGCAGTGCGTTCGACATTTTCAGTGAAAAACTGTTTTTT. Translating it yields CSAFDIFSEKLFF.

This clonotype was seen a handful of times. The chain has TRBV12-3 or TRBV12-4 and TRBJ1-6; D is unclear. V lost 5 bases, J lost 6 bases, and 14 bases lay in between. The CDR3 consists of 15 residues. CDR3 sequence: CASSPDGLFNSPLHF. CDR3 sequence (DNA): TGTGCCAGCAGTCCGGACGGACTTTTTAATTCACCCCTCCACTTT.

The chain carries TRBV29-1 and TRBJ1-2; 9 positions match TRBD1. Germline V CDR1 and CDR2: SQVTM, ANQGSEA. The V segment lost 7 bases and the J segment 6 bases; nucleotides outside the gene matches: 12. The CDR3 runs to 14 residues. The CDR3 loop reads CSAGGPTGGHGYTF. The CDR3 DNA is TGCAGCGCTGGGGGACCGACAGGGGGGCATGGCTACACCTTC.

The rearrangement links TRBV25-1 to TRBJ2-1, with TRBD2 matching over 9 bases. The CDR3 runs to 15 residues. Germline V CDR1 and CDR2: MGHDK, SYGVNS. The V segment lost 6 bases and the J segment 0 bases; nucleotides outside the gene matches: 3. Here the CDR3 DNA reads TGTGCCAGCAGGGGAGCGGGAGGCTCCTACAATGAGCAGTTCTTC. This translates into CASRGAGGSYNEQFF.

This clonotype has ten or more counts. The chain recombines TRBV28 with TRBJ1-2, with D unclear. Germline V gene lookup returns CDR1 MDHEN and CDR2 SYDVKM. V dropped 8 bases and J dropped 5 bases, with 18 bases sitting between them. The CDR3 has 14 amino acids. CDR3 sequence reads: CASLKITRIYGYTF. CDR3 in DNA: TGTGCCAGCTTAAAAATCACAAGGATTTATGGCTACACCTTC.